These 9 T cell receptor beta chains came from one sample sequenced in a study of shared clonotypes between healthy human individuals. Measured with immunoSEQ multiplex PCR; TCRdb has only the in-frame clones, and not every one. The sample yields a few hundred thousand clones, 65% seen once. Material: memory CD4+ T cells sorted from blood. This sample's subset: CD45RA-negative fraction. The receptors originated from a young man in good health.

Only a few counts were recorded for this clone. This sequence joins TRBV19 and TRBJ2-1, with D hard to call. The CDR3 loop spans 11 amino acids. V lost 6 bases to trimming and J lost 5 bases, with 5 bases between them. From germline, CDR1 is LNHDA and CDR2 SQIVND (reference sequence). For the CDR3, the DNA is TGTGCCAGTAGGGGGAACAATGAGCAGTTCTTC. Residues: CASRGNNEQFF.

This clone was observed a handful of times. The V and J genes are TRBV29-1 and TRBJ1-2, with D maybe TRBD1 (5 bases). Germline values: CDR1 SQVTM, CDR2 ANQGSEA. V lost 7 bases and J lost 4, with 16 bases in between. The CDR3 covers 13 residues. The CDR3: CSARTPSLYGYTF. The DNA of the CDR3 is TGCAGCGCCCGGACACCGAGCCTCTATGGCTACACCTTC.

This chain uses TRBV5-1 with TRBJ1-3; no reliable D call. The CDR3 runs to 12 residues. V shed 4 bases and J shed 8 bases, with 10 bases lying between them. Germline values: CDR1 SGHRS, CDR2 YFSETQ. The CDR3 DNA sequence: TGCGCCAGCAGCCCCCCGGCGGACACCATATATTTT. Translation: CASSPPADTIYF.

The chain joins TRBV7-9 to TRBJ1-1, with D maybe TRBD1 (5 bases). V lost 3 bases and J 1 base, leaving 12 bases between the germline ends. The CDR3 has 15 residues. Germline V gene data show CDR1 as SEHNR and CDR2 as FQNEAQ (reference sequence). The CDR3: CASSFGPGGNTEAFF. CDR3 nucleotides: TGTGCCAGCAGCTTTGGACCCGGGGGGAACACTGAAGCTTTCTTT.

This chain uses TRBV28 with TRBJ2-7, with 9 bases fitting TRBD2. The CDR3 consists of 16 residues. The V gene's germline CDR1 is MDHEN and CDR2 SYDVKM. Trimming at V came to 5 bases and at J to 7 bases, leaving 15 bases not matched to a gene. CDR3 DNA sequence: TGTGCCAGCAGTCCTGCTCCTATAGCGGGAGCGTCAGAGCAGTACTTC. Translation: CASSPAPIAGASEQYF.

This rearrangement joins TRBV2 to TRBJ2-5, with 9 bases aligning to TRBD1. This CDR3 has 13 residues. CDR1 is SNHLY, CDR2 FYNNEI, per germline. V gave up 7 bases and J gave up 4 bases; unmatched junction bases: 4. CDR3 sequence (DNA): TGTGCCAGCAAACGGGACAGGGTAGAGACCCAGTACTTC. The encoded protein is CASKRDRVETQYF.

The chain carries TRBV19 and TRBJ2-1, with 10 bases identical to TRBD1. V lost 4 bases, J lost 8 bases, and 11 bases stayed unmatched. Germline CDR1 is LNHDA and CDR2 is SQIVND (reference sequence). This CDR3 has 16 amino acids. In nucleotides, the CDR3 is TGTGCCAGTAGTAGTAGGGACAGGGGATGGGTGGATGAGCAGTTCTTC. It is translated as CASSSRDRGWVDEQFF.

This clone was detected only a few times. The rearrangement uses TRBV19 and TRBJ1-2, with 9 bases identical to TRBD1. The CDR3 has 15 amino acids. Trimming took 5 bases from V and 2 from J; bases not matched to a gene: 6. From germline, CDR1 is LNHDA and CDR2 SQIVND (reference sequence). DNA for the CDR3: TGTGCCAGTAGTGTCACCGGGACAGGGAACTATGGCTACACCTTC. Amino acid sequence: CASSVTGTGNYGYTF.

CDR3 in DNA: TGTGCCAGCAGCTTGGGGGCAGGGACAGGGGATGGCTACACCTTC. It is translated as CASSLGAGTGDGYTF. This chain links TRBV5-4 with TRBJ1-2, with TRBD1 matching over 10 bases. Trimming at V came to 0 bases and at J to 6 bases, leaving 5 bases not matched to a gene. The length of the CDR3 is 15 residues. Germline-derived CDR1 and CDR2 are SGHNT and YYREEE (reference sequence).